This T cell receptor beta chain was identified in a study of T cells in Graves' hyperthyroidism and ophthalmopathy. At least ten counts were recorded for this clonotype. PBMCs were derived from around 10 ml fresh peripheral blood. What was amplified from RNA transcripts were TCR beta CDR3 regions. First-round RT-PCR with HTBI primers amplified the TCR CDR3 region. TCRdb reprocessed the multiplex PCR reads with MiXCR, giving one entry per CDR3 protein. The table records 400,000 to 600,000 distinct CDR3 sequences, around 20% of them present only once. Input material: blood. The sequence derives from a man in his late teens or twenties with Graves' hyperthyroidism.

The CDR3 spells CASRGEMNTEAFF. DNA of the CDR3: TGTGCCAGTCGAGGGGAGATGAACACTGAAGCTTTCTTT. The gene calls are TRBV2 and TRBJ1-1, with D possibly TRBD1 on 5 matching bases. The CDR3 covers 13 residues. Between the trimmed V and J ends, which lost 9 bases and 0 bases, there was a span of 11 bases. Germline V lookup: CDR1 SNHLY, CDR2 FYNNEI.